The 24 T cell receptor beta chains in this list originate from one sample, sequenced in a study of regulatory T cells in long-lasting Graves disease. According to the study, TCR beta libraries were built with iRepertoire HTBI primers and CDR3-region Arm-PCR. A single record per CDR3 protein comes from TCRdb applying MiXCR to the multiplex PCR reads. The sample consists of approximately 690,000 distinct CDR3 sequences, around 30% of them appearing once. Time point denoted: persistent/refractory GD, antithyroid drugs over 5 years with positive TRAb. Extracted PBMC RNA gave rise to the TCR library. The starting material was peripheral blood mononuclear cells (PBMCs), obtained when the disease was refractory, from a patient treated with antithyroid drugs. These receptors were taken from a female donor with Graves disease.

The chain couples TRBV28 to TRBJ2-5, with 10 bases identical to TRBD1. V shed 7 bases and J 5 bases; nucleotides not matched to a gene: 10. This CDR3 has 15 residues. Germline CDR1 reads MDHEN; CDR2 reads SYDVKM. The CDR3 spells CASTSAGQGSETQYF. For the CDR3, the DNA is TGTGCCAGCACCTCGGCGGGACAGGGGTCGGAGACCCAGTACTTC.

In this sample, this clonotype turned up a few times. This chain joins TRBV5-5 and TRBJ1-3, with TRBD1 identical over 7 bases. Losses at the gene ends were 0 bases for V and 3 bases for J; bases not matched to a gene: 3. There are 15 residues in the CDR3. Germline loops: CDR1 SGHKS, CDR2 YYEKEE (reference sequence). The CDR3 DNA sequence: TGTGCCAGCAGCTTGGACAGGGGAATTGGAAACACCATATATTTT. Its protein is CASSLDRGIGNTIYF.

The chain couples TRBV5-6 to TRBJ2-5; D is perhaps TRBD1 (6 bases). This CDR3 comprises 14 residues. Germline V lookup: CDR1 SGHDT, CDR2 YYEEEE. V shed 2 bases and J shed 0 bases, with 8 bases lying between them. The CDR3 spells CASSFDRYQETQYF. The CDR3 DNA reads as TGTGCCAGCAGCTTCGACAGGTACCAAGAGACCCAGTACTTC.

This clonotype was observed a few times. The J gene is TRBJ1-3, the V gene TRBV15, with D possibly TRBD1 on 6 matching bases. Germline loops: CDR1 LNHNV, CDR2 YYDKDF (reference sequence). V gave up 2 bases and J gave up 4 bases, with 9 bases separating them. This CDR3 has 14 residues. CDR3 nucleotide sequence: TGTGCCACCAGCAGACCCGGACAGGGAAACACCATATATTTT. It translates to CATSRPGQGNTIYF.

This clonotype was seen ten or more times. This sequence joins TRBV11-2 and TRBJ1-2; D remains ambiguous. The CDR3 is 12 residues long. Trimming took 1 base from V and 10 from J, leaving 10 bases between them. The germline CDR1 and CDR2 sequences are SGHAT and FQNNGV. The CDR3 reads CASSLAAGDYTF. DNA for the CDR3: TGTGCCAGCAGCTTAGCGGCAGGAGACTACACCTTC.

The chain links TRBV5-4 to TRBJ2-5, with D hard to call. This CDR3 contains 14 residues. CDR1 is SGHNT, CDR2 YYREEE, per germline (reference sequence). V lost 0 bases and J 5 bases, leaving 11 bases between the germline ends. CDR3 nucleotides: TGTGCCAGCAGCTTGGTGGGTAGTGGGGAGACCCAGTACTTC. It is translated as CASSLVGSGETQYF.

This clonotype was picked up a small number of times. The rearrangement joins TRBV5-1 to TRBJ2-7; tentative D call: TRBD1 (6 bases). The CDR3 consists of 11 residues. CDR1 and CDR2 from the germline V gene are SGHRS and YFSETQ. The V end was cut by 7 bases, the J end by 4 bases, with 9 bases between. The CDR3 DNA sequence: TGCGCCAGCGGAGACAGGTACGAGCAGTACTTC. Protein: CASGDRYEQYF. The full variable domain, rest sourced from reference TRBV5-1 and TRBJ2-7, is KAGVTQTPRYLIKTRGQQVTLSCSPISGHRSVSWYQQTPGQGLQFLFEYFSETQRNKGNFPGRFSGRQFSNSRSEMNVSTLELGDSALYLCASGDRYEQYFGPGTRLTVT.

The chain couples TRBV10-3 to TRBJ1-6; D is ambiguous. The CDR3 totals 13 residues. V was trimmed by 6 bases and J by 8 bases, leaving 11 bases between them. Germline CDR1 reads ENHRY; CDR2 reads SYGVKD. In nucleotides, the CDR3 is TGTGCCATCAGGAGAGCAACGGATTCACCCCTCCACTTT. Its translation is CAIRRATDSPLHF.

This chain uses TRBV6-5 with TRBJ1-2; D ambiguous. Germline values: CDR1 MNHEY, CDR2 SVGAGI. Trimming took 2 bases from V and 11 from J, leaving 12 bases between them. The length of the CDR3 is 12 residues. CDR3 amino acids: CASSYQPPRYTF. The DNA of the CDR3 is TGTGCCAGCAGTTACCAGCCCCCGAGATACACCTTC.

This clonotype was found once. The chain employs TRBV5-1 and TRBJ2-2; TRBD2 agrees at 8 bases. V was clipped by 4 bases and J by 0 bases; unmatched bases: 5. The CDR3 totals 16 residues. Germline assignment: CDR1 SGHRS and CDR2 YFSETQ. CDR3 in amino acids: CASSRRTSPNTGELFF. For the CDR3, the DNA is TGCGCCAGCAGCCGACGGACTAGCCCGAACACCGGGGAGCTGTTTTTT.

The J gene is TRBJ1-1, the V gene TRBV12-3 or TRBV12-4, with D possibly TRBD1 on 6 matching bases. This CDR3 has 15 residues. V lost 3 bases and J 7 bases, leaving 18 bases between the germline ends. The CDR3 coding sequence is TGTGCCAGCAGTTTGTGGGGGGCCTCGGCGGTTGAAGCTTTCTTT. Translation: CASSLWGASAVEAFF.

This chain links TRBV12-3 or TRBV12-4 with TRBJ1-3; D is possibly TRBD1 (5 bases). Trimming shortened V by 5 bases and J by 0 bases, and 11 bases separated the two germline ends. There are 15 residues in the CDR3. The CDR3 DNA reads as TGTGCCAGCAGTGAGTCGACAGCCTCTGGAAACACCATATATTTT. Translating gives CASSESTASGNTIYF.

A word on this clonotype: A much more abundant neighbour one base away suggests this may be a read error. This sequence joins TRBV20-1 and TRBJ2-5, with 9 bases lining up with TRBD2. The trim removed 3 bases at V and 7 bases at J, leaving 9 bases unmatched. This CDR3 is 14 amino acids long. Germline CDR1 DFQATT, CDR2 SNEGSKA (reference sequence). In nucleotides, the CDR3 is TGCAGTGCTAGTAGGGGGACTAGCAAGGGGACCCAGTACTTC. It codes for CSASRGTSKGTQYF.

This clonotype came up a few times. The gene calls are TRBV3-1 and TRBJ1-5; TRBD1 aligns across 9 bases. The CDR3 sequence is 17 residues long. The V and J ends lost 3 bases and 2 bases, in that order; junction bases with no gene match: 8. The germline V gene encodes CDR1 LGHDT and CDR2 YNNKEL (reference sequence). The CDR3 bases are TGTGCCAGCAGCCAGACCGGGACAGGGCTTGGCAATCAGCCCCAGCATTTT. Amino acids: CASSQTGTGLGNQPQHF.

The gene calls are TRBV20-1 and TRBJ1-2; no reliable D call. Trimming removed 6 bases from V and 0 bases from J, with 17 bases in between. The CDR3 has 15 amino acids. Germline V gene lookup returns CDR1 DFQATT and CDR2 SNEGSKA (reference sequence). The CDR3: CSAVRGGVANYGYTF. The CDR3, as DNA: TGCAGTGCCGTCCGAGGTGGGGTGGCTAACTATGGCTACACCTTC.

The CDR3 DNA follows: TGTGCCACCAGCAGAGATCGAAGTGGTAGCGGGAGACCCCAGTACTTC. Protein product: CATSRDRSGSGRPQYF. The J gene is TRBJ2-5, the V gene TRBV15; 9 positions agree with TRBD2. Losses at the gene ends were 0 bases for V and 9 bases for J; bases not matched to a gene: 11. The germline V gene encodes CDR1 LNHNV and CDR2 YYDKDF (reference sequence). The CDR3 is 16 residues long.

V and J are TRBV3-1 and TRBJ1-2; D gene unclear. The CDR3 contains 13 residues. Germline CDR1 and CDR2: LGHDT and YNNKEL (reference sequence). Trimming cost V 6 bases and J 4 bases, with 12 bases left between them. The CDR3 DNA reads as TGTGCCAGCAGTCCGGACCTAGGCTATGGCTACACCTTC. Translated, it gives CASSPDLGYGYTF.

This clonotype showed up just a few times. The chain carries TRBV12-5 and TRBJ2-5; D gene uncertain. This CDR3 contains 12 residues. Looked up from germline, CDR1 is LGHNT and CDR2 is FRNRAP. The V and J ends lost 4 bases and 1 base respectively, with 4 bases between them. This CDR3 reads CASGSSQETQYF. The DNA of the CDR3 is TGTGCTAGTGGTTCTAGCCAAGAGACCCAGTACTTC. Complete variable domain (other parts from reference TRBV12-5 and TRBJ2-5): DARVTQTPRHKVTEMGQEVTMRCQPILGHNTVFWYRQTMMQGLELLAYFRNRAPLDDSGMPKDRFSAEMPDATLATLKIQPSEPRDSAVYFCASGSSQETQYFGPGTRLLVL.

The gene calls are TRBV13 and TRBJ2-5; TRBD2 agrees at 12 bases. Losses at the gene ends were 11 bases for V and 6 bases for J; bases not matched to a gene: 19. The germline V gene has CDR1 PRHDT and CDR2 FYEKMQ (reference sequence). The CDR3 is 17 residues long. The CDR3 DNA reads TGTGCCTCCGCCTCCGGGACTAGCGGGCCACAAGTGAAGACCCAGTACTTC. Its protein product is CASASGTSGPQVKTQYF.

About this clonotype itself: A read error may produce the germline difference seen at one junction end. The gene calls are TRBV5-1 and TRBJ1-1; TRBD1 might be the D (5 bases). In germline, CDR1 is SGHRS, CDR2 YFSETQ. This CDR3 contains 14 residues. CDR3 protein: CASSPDGGNTEASF. CDR3 coding DNA: TGCGCCAGCAGCCCGGACGGGGGGAACACTGAAGCTTCCTTT. Full variable domain (missing parts from reference TRBV5-1 and TRBJ1-1): KAGVTQTPRYLIKTRGQQVTLSCSPISGHRSVSWYQQTPGQGLQFLFEYFSETQRNKGNFPGRFSGRQFSNSRSEMNVSTLELGDSALYLCASSPDGGNTEASFGQGTRLTVV.

The rearrangement uses TRBV5-1 and TRBJ2-1; D is unresolved. Per the germline V gene, CDR1 is SGHRS and CDR2 is YFSETQ. The CDR3 runs 14 residues. Trimming removed 4 bases from V and 3 bases from J, with 11 bases in between. Here the CDR3 DNA reads TGCGCCAGCAGCGCTACGGTAAGCTACAATGAGCAGTTCTTC. Encoded protein: CASSATVSYNEQFF.

The gene calls are TRBV9 and TRBJ2-5, with TRBD2 matching over 8 bases. Germline-derived CDR1 and CDR2 are SGDLS and YYNGEE. This CDR3 region has 15 residues. The V segment lost 2 bases and the J segment 1 base; nucleotides outside the gene matches: 4. The chain's CDR3 is CASSVSGTSQETQYF. CDR3 coding DNA: TGTGCCAGCAGCGTCTCGGGGACTAGCCAAGAGACCCAGTACTTC.

This chain links TRBV29-1 with TRBJ1-4; D remains ambiguous. V dropped 7 bases and J dropped 3 bases, with 9 bases sitting between them. CDR1 is SQVTM, CDR2 ANQGSEA, per germline. The CDR3 is 12 amino acids. CDR3 sequence (DNA): TGCAGCGGCTGTCTGTCTAATGAAAAACTGTTTTTT. It codes for CSGCLSNEKLFF.

This clonotype was seen a handful of times. The V call is TRBV6-5, the J call TRBJ1-1, with a tentative D call TRBD1 (6 bases). CDR3 length: 16 residues. V was pared by 3 bases and J by 5 bases, with 19 bases between. Germline V gives CDR1 MNHEY, CDR2 SVGAGI. DNA of the CDR3: TGTGCCAGCAGTTATGGGGGGGGACACGCCGATACTGAAGCTTTCTTT. Its protein product is CASSYGGGHADTEAFF.